The rows below give T cell receptor beta chains drawn from one sample of a study of beta chain features in type 1 diabetes. Generated by immunoSEQ multiplex PCR, the TCRdb table keeps only in-frame clones and is missing some. The repertoire has approximately 150,000 clones, 8.5% to 12% of them found once; the top ten carry roughly 1.3%. The sequencing input was naive CD4+ T cells from blood. The receptors originated from a man younger than 30 in good health. Both conserved end residues are part of each CDR3. D genes are given only for firm matches. Size values are once, few and many counts, or a class for expanded clones, and some rows have none.

size | J | V | D | DNA | CDR3
NA | TRBJ1-2 | TRBV7-2 | NA | TGTGCCAGCAGCTTAGCTCGCGACAGAACTTGGGGCTACACCTTC | CASSLARDRTWGYTF
NA | TRBJ2-5 | TRBV7-7 | TRBD1 | TGTGCCAGCAGCCCTGGGACAGATTGGTTCGAGACCCAGTACTTC | CASSPGTDWFETQYF
many | TRBJ2-3 | TRBV29-1 | TRBD2 | TGCAGCGTTGAAGACCCGGGGGGTAGAGATACGCAGTATTTT | CSVEDPGGRDTQYF
few | TRBJ1-4 | TRBV5-4 | NA | TGTGCCAGCAGCTTGCGTACAGGGTCCCTTAATGAAAAACTGTTTTTT | CASSLRTGSLNEKLFF
NA | TRBJ2-3 | TRBV2 | NA | TGTGCCAGCAGGGAGAAATTGAAAAACACAGATACGCAGTATTTT | CASREKLKNTDTQYF
NA | TRBJ1-6 | TRBV5-4 | NA | TGTGCCAGCAGCCTTGGACAGTCAAGGGCAAATTCACCCCTCCACTTT | CASSLGQSRANSPLHF
NA | TRBJ2-7 | TRBV10-3 | TRBD2 | TGTGCCATCAGGGCGGGACTAGCGGGGGACCTCTCCTACGAGCAGTACTTC | CAIRAGLAGDLSYEQYF
NA | TRBJ2-5 | TRBV28 | NA | TGTGCCAGCAGTTTAGGCTTCCAAGAGACCCAGTACTTC | CASSLGFQETQYF
few | TRBJ2-1 | TRBV1 | NA | TGCACCAGCAGCCAAAAAGCCCCGATCCTCGAGCCCTACAATGAGCAGTTCTTC | CTSSQKAPILEPYNEQFF
NA | TRBJ1-5 | TRBV6-1 | NA | TGTGCCAGCAGTGAGGGGAGGGGGTATCTGCCCCAGCATTTT | CASSEGRGYLPQHF
NA | TRBJ2-3 | TRBV15 | TRBD1 | TGTGCCACCAGCAGAACCAGGGGGAGCACAGATACGCAGTATTTT | CATSRTRGSTDTQYF
NA | TRBJ2-4 | TRBV4-1 | NA | TGCGCCAGCAGCCAAGAACTGGCCAAAAACATTCAGTACTTC | CASSQELAKNIQYF
many | TRBJ1-5 | TRBV30 | NA | TGTGCCTGGAGTGTCTCTAGGGGTCAGCCCCAGCATTTT | CAWSVSRGQPQHF
NA | TRBJ2-5 | TRBV10-1 | TRBD1 | TGCGCCAGCAGTCCGGACAGGCCCGAAGGGACCCAGTACTTC | CASSPDRPEGTQYF
NA | TRBJ1-2 | TRBV11-2 | NA | TGTGCCAGCAGCTTAGAGCCCCCCGTCGCAGGCCGGGGCTATGGCTACACCTTC | CASSLEPPVAGRGYGYTF
NA | TRBJ1-2 | TRBV18 | NA | TGTGCCAGCTCACCAAGCGCAGTGGGCTATGGCTACACCTTC | CASSPSAVGYGYTF
few | TRBJ1-5 | TRBV5-4 | NA | TGTGCCAGCAGCTCGGCTCGGCGGGGTCACAATCAGCCCCAGCATTTT | CASSSARRGHNQPQHF
few | TRBJ2-3 | TRBV5-4 | NA | TGTGCCAGCAGCTTTGGTGCAGGGGAAACAGATACGCAGTATTTT | CASSFGAGETDTQYF
NA | TRBJ2-1 | TRBV7-6 | NA | TGTGCCAGCAGCTTAGACCGGTACAATGAGCAGTTCTTC | CASSLDRYNEQFF
NA | TRBJ2-7 | TRBV6-6 | TRBD1 | TGTGCCAGCAACCCCCCGGACAGGGGATCCTACGAGCAGTACTTC | CASNPPDRGSYEQYF
NA | TRBJ2-3 | TRBV10-3 | TRBD2 | TGTGCCATCAGTGAGCGGGGGGGCTGGACAGATACGCAGTATTTT | CAISERGGWTDTQYF
few | TRBJ2-7 | TRBV7-8 | TRBD2 | TGTGCCAGCAGCTTTCTAGCGGCCTACGAGCAGTACTTC | CASSFLAAYEQYF
many | TRBJ2-7 | TRBV10-3 | NA | TGTGCCATCAGTGGGCTTTACGAGCAGTACTTC | CAISGLYEQYF
NA | TRBJ1-3 | TRBV7-8 | TRBD1 | TGTGCCAGCAGCTTAGATAGACAGGGGGCATCTGGAAACACCATATATTTT | CASSLDRQGASGNTIYF
few | TRBJ2-5 | TRBV18 | TRBD2 | TGTGCCAGCTCACCTTTGCTAGCGGGGAACCAAGAGACCCAGTACTTC | CASSPLLAGNQETQYF
NA | TRBJ1-3 | TRBV20-1 | NA | TGCAGTGCTAAGAAGGGGTCCACCATATATTTT | CSAKKGSTIYF
NA | TRBJ2-7 | TRBV7-8 | NA | TGTGCCAGCAGGGGCAGGGCGTTCTACGAGCAGTACTTC | CASRGRAFYEQYF
few | TRBJ1-1 | TRBV2 | TRBD1 | TGTGCCAGCAGCCTACAGGGGTCCACTGAAGCTTTCTTT | CASSLQGSTEAFF
many | TRBJ2-5 | TRBV7-6 | NA | TGTGCCAGCAGCCTTAGCGGACAAGAGACCCAGTACTTC | CASSLSGQETQYF
NA | TRBJ1-3 | TRBV30 | NA | TGTGCCTGGAGTCACTCTGGAAACACCATATATTTT | CAWSHSGNTIYF
NA | TRBJ1-2 | TRBV14 | TRBD1 | TGTGCCAGCAGCCAAGGAGGACAGGGAGCTAACTATGGCTACACCTTC | CASSQGGQGANYGYTF
NA | TRBJ2-7 | TRBV7-2 | TRBD1 | TGTGCCAGCAGCGATACAGGGGGCGAGTCCTACGAGCAGTACTTC | CASSDTGGESYEQYF